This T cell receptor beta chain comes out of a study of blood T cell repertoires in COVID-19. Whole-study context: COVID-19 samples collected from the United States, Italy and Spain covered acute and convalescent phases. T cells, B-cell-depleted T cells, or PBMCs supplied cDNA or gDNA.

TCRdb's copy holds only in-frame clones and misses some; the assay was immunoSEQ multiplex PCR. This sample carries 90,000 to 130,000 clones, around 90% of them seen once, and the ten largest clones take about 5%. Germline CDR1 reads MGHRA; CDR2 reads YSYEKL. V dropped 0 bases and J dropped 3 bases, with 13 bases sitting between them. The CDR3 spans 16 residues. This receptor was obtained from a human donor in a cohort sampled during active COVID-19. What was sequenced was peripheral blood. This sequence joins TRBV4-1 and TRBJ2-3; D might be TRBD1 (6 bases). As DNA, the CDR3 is TGCGCCAGCAGCCAAGAGTGGGGGCCAGCAACAGATACGCAGTATTTT. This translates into CASSQEWGPATDTQYF.